This entry describes one T cell receptor beta chain. The method was immunoSEQ multiplex PCR; TCRdb's version includes in-frame clones alone and lacks a portion of them. This sample carries 200,000 to 250,000 clones, roughly 80% of them seen once, and the ten largest clones take 1.8%. The entry originates in a study of blood T cell repertoires in COVID-19. Germline assignment: CDR1 KGHSH and CDR2 LQKENI. The V gene end was trimmed by 1 base and the J gene end by 0 bases; junction bases not matched to a gene: 3. This CDR3 has 17 amino acids. Individuals drawn from approximately 22 US areas were roughly 18 to 89 years old. Donors in Cohort 3 counted as recovered after two negative PCRs, clearance, or symptom resolution.

The chain couples TRBV18 to TRBJ2-6; TRBD1 matches at 7 bases. The sequenced sample consisted of PBMCs or T cells enriched from blood (not recorded which). The TCR was taken from a man in his sixties who had recovered from COVID-19. CDR3 region: CASSPRDSISGANVLTF. CDR3 coding DNA: TGTGCCAGCTCACCACGGGACAGCATCTCTGGGGCCAACGTCCTGACTTTC.